This T cell receptor (beta chain) was sequenced in a study of blood T cell repertoires in COVID-19. Study-level information: From the United States, Italy and Spain came samples of acute and convalescent COVID-19. Nucleic acid was either cDNA or gDNA, and it came from T cells, B-cell-depleted T cells, or PBMCs.

Sequencing was performed with immunoSEQ multiplex PCR; in TCRdb, only in-frame clones are kept and a portion is missing. The repertoire holds about 87,000 clones, with around 87% as singletons. Germline V gives CDR1 KGHSH, CDR2 LQKENI. The CDR3 contains 15 residues. V trimming: 3 bases; J trimming: 2 bases; junction bases outside the gene matches: 5. The sample taken for sequencing was peripheral blood. The chain employs TRBV18 and TRBJ1-2, with TRBD1 matching 8 bases. This receptor was taken from a human donor with acute or convalescent COVID-19. The donor label of this sample is uncertain. The CDR3, as DNA: TGTGCCAGCTCACCGGACAGGGCCGACAACTATGGCTACACCTTC. Translating gives CASSPDRADNYGYTF. The variable domain in full, with the rest retrieved from reference TRBV18 and TRBJ1-2, is NAGVMQNPRHLVRRRGQEARLRCSPMKGHSHVYWYRQLPEEGLKFMVYLQKENIIDESGMPKERFSAEFPKEGPSILRIQQVVRGDSAAYFCASSPDRADNYGYTFGSGTRLTVV.